Included here is one T cell receptor beta chain sequence, with context. Its antigen is not known. The V end was cut by 5 bases, the J end by 2 bases, with 9 bases between. Germline V gene sequence: CDR1 SEHNR, CDR2 FQNEAQ (reference sequence). The length of the CDR3 is 13 residues. The sample comes from a study of high-grade serous ovarian cancer treatment subgroups. About the research overall: Each sample yielded on average roughly 7,000 unique TCR beta rearrangements from more than 13,000 reads.

Tumor samples were taken before definitive surgery or chemotherapy. Sequencing was performed with immunoSEQ multiplex PCR; in TCRdb, only in-frame clones are kept and a portion is missing. The sample yields under 3,500 clones, approximately 80% seen once. Study observations and caveats: Only CDR3 was analyzed; CDR1 and CDR2 were not. Tumors within one patient showed repertoire similarity of roughly 0.095 to 0.8. Without spatial data, bulk sequencing limits insight into HGSC tumor diversity.

The material sequenced was tumor tissue. This clonotype was obtained from a human donor with high-grade serous ovarian cancer. V and J are TRBV7-9 and TRBJ1-2; D is unclear. In DNA form, the CDR3 reads TGTGCCAGCAGCCCCAATACGAACTATGGCTACACCTTC. This codes for CASSPNTNYGYTF.